The following is a T cell receptor beta chain sequence with its context. Unmatched junction bases numbered 3, after V lost 5 bases and J lost 0 bases. The CDR3 loop spans 15 amino acids. Germline V gives CDR1 MNHEY, CDR2 SVGAGI. The data belong to a study of blood T cell repertoires in COVID-19. Using immunoSEQ multiplex PCR, the repertoire was profiled, and TCRdb retains in-frame clones only, with some absent. This table holds tens of thousands of clones, around 80% found once. Specimen: peripheral blood. The receptor's source is a human donor in a cohort sampled during active COVID-19. The V and J genes are TRBV6-5 and TRBJ2-1, with 8 bases matching TRBD2. CDR3: CASSQSGGSYNEQFF. The CDR3 DNA reads as TGTGCCAGCAGTCAAAGCGGGGGCTCCTACAATGAGCAGTTCTTC.